This T cell receptor beta chain was documented in a study of blood T cell repertoires in COVID-19. Study background: Material from acute and convalescent COVID-19 was sourced from the United States, Italy and Spain. PBMCs, B-cell-depleted T cells, or T cells were the source of the cDNA or gDNA that made up the material.

The CDR3 loop spans 13 amino acids. V lost 5 bases, J lost 2 bases, and 8 bases lay in between. Germline assignment: CDR1 KGHDR and CDR2 SFDVKD. Repertoires were generated with immunoSEQ multiplex PCR, while TCRdb's copy carries only in-frame clones and drops some. Altogether a few hundred thousand clones are present, 75% to 85% being singletons, with the ten largest covering approximately 7.9%. V usage is TRBV24-1 and J usage is TRBJ1-2; D not certain. The sequenced material came from peripheral blood. The clonotype comes from a human donor in a cohort sampled during active COVID-19. CDR3 DNA: TGTGCCACCAGTGCCATGCGGAACTATGGCTACACCTTC. Amino acid sequence: CATSAMRNYGYTF.